A selection of T cell receptor beta chains follows, all from one sample in a study of blood T cell repertoires in COVID-19. Here immunoSEQ multiplex PCR was the method, and the copy in TCRdb shows in-frame clones only, minus some. The sample lists about 240,000 clones; roughly 82% were seen once. The source material was peripheral blood. These receptors originate from a woman aged 70 to 79 with acute or convalescent COVID-19. Each CDR3 is given with its conserved first and last residue. Fields, in order: J gene, clone size, V gene, D gene, CDR3 DNA, CDR3 protein. D genes are given only for firm matches. Size values are once, few and many counts, or a class for expanded clones, and some rows have none.

TRBJ1-2,NA,TRBV6-5,TRBD1,TGTGCCAGCAGTTTGTATGGGACAGGGGACTATGGCTACACCTTC,CASSLYGTGDYGYTF
TRBJ2-3,NA,TRBV27,TRBD2,TGTGCCAGCAGTTCTCTAGCGGGAGATACAGATACGCAGTATTTT,CASSSLAGDTDTQYF
TRBJ1-5,NA,TRBV27,NA,TGTGCCAGCAGCCCGCTTTCGGGGGGAGCCCGCAATCAGCCCCAGCATTTT,CASSPLSGGARNQPQHF
TRBJ1-1,once,TRBV6-2/TRBV6-3,NA,TGTGCCAGCAGTTACCGCGGAGTAGGCCTGAACACTGAAGCTTTCTTT,CASSYRGVGLNTEAFF
TRBJ2-5,NA,TRBV18,NA,TGTGCCAGCTCACCACTGCAGGGAGAGACCCAGTACTTC,CASSPLQGETQYF
TRBJ1-5,NA,TRBV6-5,TRBD1,TGTGCCAGCAGTTACGGACAGGTCAATCAGCCCCAGCATTTT,CASSYGQVNQPQHF
TRBJ1-5,NA,TRBV28,TRBD1,TGTGCCAGCAGTTCGACAAGGAGGGGGCTTTTACAGCCCCAGCATTTT,CASSSTRRGLLQPQHF
TRBJ1-6,NA,TRBV19,NA,TGTGCCAGTAGTATAGTGGCTGTGAGTCCCGGGAATAATTCACCCCTCCACTTT,CASSIVAVSPGNNSPLHF
TRBJ1-1,NA,TRBV4-2,NA,TGTGCCAGCAGCCAATCGGGAGGGTTAATGAACACTGAAGCTTTCTTT,CASSQSGGLMNTEAFF
TRBJ1-1,NA,TRBV10-2,NA,TGCGCCAGCAGCGTTATAAACACTGAAGCTTTCTTT,CASSVINTEAFF
TRBJ2-1,NA,TRBV13,TRBD1,TGTGCCAGCAGCCTCAGACAGGGACCGTTGGTAATGTTCTTC,CASSLRQGPLVMFF
TRBJ1-2,few,TRBV11-2,TRBD1,TGTGCCAGCAGCTTGAACCAGGGGGCAGAGGGCTACACCTTC,CASSLNQGAEGYTF
TRBJ2-3,NA,TRBV18,NA,TGTGCCAGCTCAACAGGTGAACCAGATACGCAGTATTTT,CASSTGEPDTQYF
TRBJ1-2,NA,TRBV10-2,TRBD1,TGCGCCAGCAGGCGGGACAGCTATGGCTACACCTTC,CASRRDSYGYTF
TRBJ2-7,NA,TRBV2,NA,TGTGCCAGCATAAGCGGCCACAGCTCCTACGAGCAGTACTTC,CASISGHSSYEQYF
TRBJ2-5,NA,TRBV5-6,NA,TGTGCCAGCAGCTTGGCCGGGGAGACCCAGTACTTC,CASSLAGETQYF
TRBJ1-2,few,TRBV3-1/TRBV3-2,NA,TGTGCCAGCAGCCAAGGGACAGTCCGGGACTATGGCTACACCTTC,CASSQGTVRDYGYTF
TRBJ1-1,NA,TRBV28,TRBD1,TGTGCCATCCTGACAGGGGGGAGTTTGAACACTGAAGCTTTCTTT,CAILTGGSLNTEAFF
TRBJ2-7,NA,TRBV11-3,TRBD1,TGTGCCAGCAGCTTAGGGACAGGGAGCTCCTACGAGCAGTACTTC,CASSLGTGSSYEQYF
TRBJ1-3,NA,TRBV10-3,NA,TGTGCCATCAGTGAGACCGCAGGGCACTCTGGAAACACCATATATTTT,CAISETAGHSGNTIYF
TRBJ1-2,NA,TRBV6-6,NA,TGTGCCAGCAGTCCTCTGGAGGGTAACTATGGCTACACCTTC,CASSPLEGNYGYTF
TRBJ1-5,NA,TRBV10-1,NA,TGCGCCAGCAGTGAGTCATCAGAAAACAATCAGCCCCAGCATTTT,CASSESSENNQPQHF
TRBJ2-2,NA,TRBV2,TRBD1,TGTGCCAGCAGAGACAGGGTGGCCGGGGAGCTGTTTTTT,CASRDRVAGELFF
TRBJ1-3,NA,TRBV9,NA,TGTGCCAGCAGCGAGGGACACTCCTCTGGAAACACCATATATTTT,CASSEGHSSGNTIYF
TRBJ2-5,NA,TRBV4-1,TRBD1,TGCGCCAGCAGCCAAGAGGGACAGTATGAGACCCAGTACTTC,CASSQEGQYETQYF
TRBJ1-2,NA,TRBV7-2,NA,TGTGCCAGCAGCTTAGTTCGCAGTAACTATGGCTACACCTTC,CASSLVRSNYGYTF
TRBJ1-2,NA,TRBV28,TRBD1,TGTGCCAGCAGTTTGGTCAGGGGGCAAGGGTACTATGGCTACACCTTC,CASSLVRGQGYYGYTF
TRBJ1-6,NA,TRBV7-8,NA,TGTGCCAGCAGCTTCCAGGATAGGGGTTCACCCCTCCACTTT,CASSFQDRGSPLHF
TRBJ2-3,NA,TRBV18,TRBD2,TGTGCCAGCTCACCCGGGACTAGCGGGGGGGCCAAAGATACGCAGTATTTT,CASSPGTSGGAKDTQYF
TRBJ1-2,few,TRBV19,NA,TGTGCCAGTAGTATAGATCCACGGGGTTGGCGCTACACCTTC,CASSIDPRGWRYTF
TRBJ1-1,NA,TRBV7-8,TRBD1,TGTGCCAGCAGCTCCCCGGACAGGGCGAACACTGAAGCTTTCTTT,CASSSPDRANTEAFF
TRBJ2-1,few,TRBV6-4,TRBD1,TGTGCCAGCAGTGATCACAGGGGGGCGGATGAGCAGTTCTTC,CASSDHRGADEQFF
TRBJ1-2,NA,TRBV29-1,NA,TGCAGCGTTGAAGATGTCACTCCTAACTATGGCTACACCTTC,CSVEDVTPNYGYTF
TRBJ1-5,NA,TRBV4-1,NA,TGCGCCAGCAGCAGAGACAGGTTCCAGCCCCAGCATTTT,CASSRDRFQPQHF
TRBJ2-1,NA,TRBV30,NA,TGTGCCTGGCGGGGTCATGGTGAGCAGTTCTTC,CAWRGHGEQFF
TRBJ2-1,NA,TRBV25-1,TRBD2,TGTGCCAGCAGTCTAGCGGGGGGGACCTACAATGAGCAGTTCTTC,CASSLAGGTYNEQFF
TRBJ1-4,NA,TRBV13,NA,TGTGCCAGCAGCTTAGGAAATGGGTGGGCCGCAACTAATGAAAAACTGTTTTTT,CASSLGNGWAATNEKLFF
TRBJ1-3,NA,TRBV3-1/TRBV3-2,TRBD1,TGTGCCAGCAGCAAACAGGGGGCGCTTGGAAACACCATATATTTT,CASSKQGALGNTIYF
TRBJ1-5,NA,TRBV6-5,TRBD1,TGTGCCAGCAGCCAGGACAGGGCCCTGGGGCAGCCCCAGCATTTT,CASSQDRALGQPQHF
TRBJ2-7,NA,TRBV5-4,TRBD1,TGTGCCAGCAGTCTGAGGACAGGAAGCCTTGGCGAGCAGTACTTC,CASSLRTGSLGEQYF
TRBJ1-3,NA,TRBV5-6,NA,TGTGCCAGCAGCTTGACAGGGGGAAACACCATATATTTT,CASSLTGGNTIYF
TRBJ2-2,NA,TRBV18,NA,TGTGCCAGCTCACCTGCACTACTCACCGGGGAGCTGTTTTTT,CASSPALLTGELFF
TRBJ1-3,NA,TRBV29-1,TRBD1,TGCAGCGCCGGCCGGGACAGGGCTGGAAACACCATATATTTT,CSAGRDRAGNTIYF
TRBJ2-3,NA,TRBV6-2/TRBV6-3,TRBD2,TGTGCCAGCAGCCTGGGACTAGCGGGGGACATAACGCAGTATTTT,CASSLGLAGDITQYF
TRBJ2-2,few,TRBV11-2,TRBD2,TGTGCCAGCAGCCCCACTAGCGGGGGGTCAATGAACACCGGGGAGCTGTTTTTT,CASSPTSGGSMNTGELFF
TRBJ1-5,NA,TRBV24-1,TRBD1,TGTGCCACCAGTGAGGCCGGGACAGGGGATCAGCCCCAGCATTTT,CATSEAGTGDQPQHF
TRBJ2-3,NA,TRBV7-2,NA,TGTGCCAGCAGCTCCGCTGGACGGGGGAACACAGATACGCAGTATTTT,CASSSAGRGNTDTQYF
TRBJ2-7,NA,TRBV5-8,TRBD1,TGTGCCAGCAGCGCCGGGACAGGCGCGGGGGAGCAGTACTTC,CASSAGTGAGEQYF
TRBJ1-3,NA,TRBV28,NA,TGTGCCAGCAGTTTATCGGCGGGGATGAGCTCTGGAAACACCATATATTTT,CASSLSAGMSSGNTIYF
TRBJ2-3,NA,TRBV13,TRBD2,TGTGCCAGCAGCCCCCTCCTAGCGGCAGATACGCAGTATTTT,CASSPLLAADTQYF
TRBJ2-7,NA,TRBV15,NA,TGTGCCACCAGCAGAGATAGGGGTTACGAGCAGTACTTC,CATSRDRGYEQYF
TRBJ1-2,NA,TRBV5-1,NA,TGCGCCAGCAGCCTCTCGACAACTAACTATGGCTACACCTTC,CASSLSTTNYGYTF
TRBJ1-6,NA,TRBV3-1/TRBV3-2,TRBD1,TGTGCCAGCAGCCCTACAGGGGCCTTTAATTCACCCCTCCACTTT,CASSPTGAFNSPLHF
TRBJ1-1,NA,TRBV15,TRBD1,TGTGCCACCAGCAGGTCCAGGGGGCTTGACACTGAAGCTTTCTTT,CATSRSRGLDTEAFF
TRBJ2-5,once,TRBV4-3,NA,TGCGCCAGCAGCCAAGGGGTCAGGGCCCAAGAGACCCAGTACTTC,CASSQGVRAQETQYF
TRBJ1-3,few,TRBV18,NA,TGTGCCAGCTCACCCATGAGGGGGTCTGAAGGAAACACCATATATTTT,CASSPMRGSEGNTIYF
TRBJ2-7,NA,TRBV3-1/TRBV3-2,NA,TGTGCCAGCAGCCGATCGACACGCGACTACGAGCAGTACTTC,CASSRSTRDYEQYF
TRBJ1-4,once,TRBV5-1,TRBD1,TGCGCCAGCAGCTCAGGGGGCCGAGCTAATGAAAAACTGTTTTTT,CASSSGGRANEKLFF
TRBJ1-2,once,TRBV5-1,NA,TGCGCCAGCAGCTTGGGGCGGGACGGCTTAGGAGGCTACACCTTC,CASSLGRDGLGGYTF